This entry features one TCR beta chain sequence. These data belong to a study of T cell changes during pregnancy in multiple sclerosis. Profiled with immunoSEQ multiplex PCR; TCRdb holds only in-frame clones, not every one. The data show roughly 110,000 clones, just under 95% seen once. There are 14 residues in the CDR3. This receptor was taken from a female donor in good health, enrolled as a control in a pregnancy study. This chain joins TRBV21-1 and TRBJ1-1. TRBV21-1 counts as a pseudogene. Here the sequenced sample was peripheral blood, taken in the third trimester of pregnancy. For the CDR3, the DNA is TGTGCCAGCAGTCTAACCCTATACCACACTGAAGCTTTCTTT. Amino acid sequence: CASSLTLYHTEAFF.